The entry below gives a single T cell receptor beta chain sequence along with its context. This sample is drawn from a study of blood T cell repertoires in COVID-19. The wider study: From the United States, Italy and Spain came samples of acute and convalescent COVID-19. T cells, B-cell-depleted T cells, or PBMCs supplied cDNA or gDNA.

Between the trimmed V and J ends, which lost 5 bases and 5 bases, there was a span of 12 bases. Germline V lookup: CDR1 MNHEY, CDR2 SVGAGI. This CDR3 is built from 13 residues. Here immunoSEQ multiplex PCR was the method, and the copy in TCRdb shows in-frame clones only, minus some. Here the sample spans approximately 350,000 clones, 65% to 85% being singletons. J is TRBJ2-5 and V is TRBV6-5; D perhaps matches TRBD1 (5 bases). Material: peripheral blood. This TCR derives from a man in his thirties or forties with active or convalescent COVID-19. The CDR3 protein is CASSPDSPETQYF. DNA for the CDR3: TGTGCCAGCAGTCCAGACAGCCCCGAGACCCAGTACTTC.